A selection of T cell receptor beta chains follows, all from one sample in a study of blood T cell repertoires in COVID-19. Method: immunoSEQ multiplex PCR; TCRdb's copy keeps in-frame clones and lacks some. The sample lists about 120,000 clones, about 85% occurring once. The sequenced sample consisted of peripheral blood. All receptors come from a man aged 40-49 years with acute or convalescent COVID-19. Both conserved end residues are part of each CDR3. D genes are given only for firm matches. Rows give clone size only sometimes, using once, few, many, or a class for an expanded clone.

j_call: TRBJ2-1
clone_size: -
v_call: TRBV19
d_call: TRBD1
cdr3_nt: TGTGCCAGTAGCGACCGGCAGGGGGACAATGAGCAGTTCTTC
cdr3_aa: CASSDRQGDNEQFF

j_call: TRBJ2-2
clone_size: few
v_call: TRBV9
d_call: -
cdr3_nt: TGTGCCAGCAGCGTATGGGGGCAGAGCACCGGGGAGCTGTTTTTT
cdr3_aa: CASSVWGQSTGELFF

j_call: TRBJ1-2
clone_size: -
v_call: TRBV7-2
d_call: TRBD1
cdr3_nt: TGTGCCAGCAGCTCAACAGGGGCCCGTGGCTACACCTTC
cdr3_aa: CASSSTGARGYTF

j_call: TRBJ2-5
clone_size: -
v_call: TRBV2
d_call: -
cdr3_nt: TGTGCCAGCAGTGAAGTGGGGGGGCGAGGGGAGACCCAGTACTTC
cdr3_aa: CASSEVGGRGETQYF

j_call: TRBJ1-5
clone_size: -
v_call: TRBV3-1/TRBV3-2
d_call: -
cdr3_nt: TGTGCCAGCAGCCCAACCCTCAGCGGGAATCAGCCCCAGCATTTT
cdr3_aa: CASSPTLSGNQPQHF

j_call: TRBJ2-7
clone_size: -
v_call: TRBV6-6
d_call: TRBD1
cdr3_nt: TGTGCCAGCAGTCAGTCCCGGGACAGTTACGAGCAGTACTTC
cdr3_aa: CASSQSRDSYEQYF

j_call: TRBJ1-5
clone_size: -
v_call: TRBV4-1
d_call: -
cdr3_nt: TGCGCCAGCAGCCAAGGTCGGGTAGGACAGAGGGGCAATCAGCCCCAGCATTTT
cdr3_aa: CASSQGRVGQRGNQPQHF

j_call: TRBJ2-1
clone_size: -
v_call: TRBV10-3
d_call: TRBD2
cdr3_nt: TGTGCCATCAGAGGGACTAGCGGGGATGAGCAGTTCTTC
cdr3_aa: CAIRGTSGDEQFF

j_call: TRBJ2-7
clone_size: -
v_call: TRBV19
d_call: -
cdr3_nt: TGTGCCAGTAGTCCTCCAAAATTGAGCTCCTACGAGCAGTACTTC
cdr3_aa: CASSPPKLSSYEQYF

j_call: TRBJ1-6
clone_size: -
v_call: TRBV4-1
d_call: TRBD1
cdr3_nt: TGCGCCAGCAGCCAACAGGGACAGGGGGCCAATTCACCCCTCCACTTT
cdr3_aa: CASSQQGQGANSPLHF

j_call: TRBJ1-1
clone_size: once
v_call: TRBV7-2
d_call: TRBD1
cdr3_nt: TGTGCCAGCAGCTTAGTCCAGGGGGCAGGTACTGAAGCTTTCTTT
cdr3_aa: CASSLVQGAGTEAFF

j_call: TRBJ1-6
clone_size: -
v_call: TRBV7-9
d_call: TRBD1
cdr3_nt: TGTGCCAGCAGGAATACCGGGACAGGCAATTCACCCCTCCACTTT
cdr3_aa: CASRNTGTGNSPLHF